This entry features one T cell receptor (beta chain) sequence. The V segment lost 5 bases and the J segment 4 bases; nucleotides outside the gene matches: 9. The CDR3 covers 16 residues. Germline-derived CDR1 and CDR2 are SGDLS and YYNGEE. The source of the sample is a study of blood T cell repertoires in COVID-19. Profiled with immunoSEQ multiplex PCR; TCRdb holds only in-frame clones, not every one. This table holds around 59,000 clones, 70% to 90% found once. The sequencing sample was made of peripheral blood. This receptor was identified in a man in his fifties or sixties with acute or convalescent COVID-19. J is TRBJ2-3 and V is TRBV9, with 11 bases matching TRBD2. The CDR3 nucleotides read TGTGCCAGCAGTTACGGACTAGCGGGTAGAGCAGATACGCAGTATTTT. As protein: CASSYGLAGRADTQYF. Using reference TRBV9 and TRBJ2-3 for the parts outside the CDR3, the full variable domain is DSGVTQTPKHLITATGQRVTLRCSPRSGDLSVYWYQQSLDQGLQFLIQYYNGEERAKGNILERFSAQQFPDLHSELNLSSLELGDSALYFCASSYGLAGRADTQYFGPGTRLTVL.